One sample yielded the 25 T cell receptor beta chains listed below, sequenced in a study of CD8 T cells in Susac syndrome. The RNA, roughly 0.5 to 1 ug, was put through reverse transcription using random hexamers. From the immunoSEQ multiplex PCR reads, TCRdb called clonotypes with MiXCR, one entry per CDR3 protein. The sample yields approximately 130,000 distinct CDR3 sequences, 90% to 95% seen once. Sequencing was performed on CD4+ T cells from PBMCs. The receptor set was obtained from a human donor in good health.

This chain links TRBV27 with TRBJ1-4; D uncertain. The V end lost 0 bases, the J end lost 2 bases, and 10 bases lay between the germline ends. Looked up from germline, CDR1 is MNHEY and CDR2 is SMNVEV (reference sequence). The CDR3 consists of 16 residues. The CDR3 reads CASSLSGRLTNEKLFF. In DNA form, the CDR3 reads TGTGCCAGCAGTTTATCGGGCAGACTTACTAATGAAAAACTGTTTTTT.

The V call is TRBV6-1, the J call TRBJ2-7; D not certain. The CDR3 spans 15 residues. Trimming removed 2 bases from V and 1 base from J, with 12 bases in between. CDR1 MNHNS and CDR2 SASEGT come from the germline V gene. CDR3 protein: CASSEISQWSYEQYF. For the CDR3, the DNA is TGTGCCAGCAGTGAAATTAGCCAGTGGTCCTACGAGCAGTACTTC.

The chain has TRBV5-6 and TRBJ2-1; no clear D. The CDR3 is 14 residues long. Trimming left V 4 bases short and J 6 bases short, with 14 bases between. Germline-derived CDR1 and CDR2 are SGHDT and YYEEEE. CDR3 in DNA: TGTGCCAGCAGCCGAGGCACCTACGGCAATGAGCAGTTCTTC. This translates into CASSRGTYGNEQFF. The full variable domain, with the rest looked up from reference TRBV5-6 and TRBJ2-1, is DAGVTQSPTHLIKTRGQQVTLRCSPKSGHDTVSWYQQALGQGPQFIFQYYEEEERQRGNFPDRFSGHQFPNYSSELNVNALLLGDSALYLCASSRGTYGNEQFFGPGTRLTVL.

The chain recombines TRBV28 with TRBJ2-7; perhaps TRBD2 as D (6 bases). V lost 3 bases and J 2 bases, leaving 11 bases between the germline ends. The V gene's germline CDR1 is MDHEN and CDR2 SYDVKM. CDR3 length equals 14 residues. DNA for the CDR3: TGTGCCAGCAGTTTGCACGGGAGAGCCTACGAGCAGTACTTC. Translating it yields CASSLHGRAYEQYF.

V usage is TRBV2 and J usage is TRBJ2-1; possibly TRBD1 for D (5 bases). Trimming took off 1 base at V and 9 bases at J, with 16 bases between the two ends. Germline loops: CDR1 SNHLY, CDR2 FYNNEI. The CDR3 has 15 residues. The DNA of the CDR3 is TGTGCCAGCAGTGAAGAGTGGGGCCAATGGGGTGAGCAGTTCTTC. Residues: CASSEEWGQWGEQFF.

J is TRBJ2-5 and V is TRBV20-1; D is perhaps TRBD2 (5 bases). In germline, CDR1 is DFQATT, CDR2 SNEGSKA (reference sequence). CDR3 length equals 15 residues. V gave up 0 bases and J gave up 2 bases, with 13 bases separating them. The CDR3 DNA is TGCAGTGCTAGAGAGGCTAGCCGGATTCAAGAGACCCAGTACTTC. It specifies CSAREASRIQETQYF.

This clonotype was picked up a small number of times. The genes are TRBV12-3 or TRBV12-4 and TRBJ2-7, with TRBD1 matching 10 bases. Trimming took 3 bases from V and 4 from J; bases not matched to a gene: 6. CDR3 size: 15 residues. The DNA of the CDR3 is TGTGCCAGCAGTTTGGCTGGGACAGGGGCATACGAGCAGTACTTC. Translation gives CASSLAGTGAYEQYF.

The chain employs TRBV5-1 and TRBJ2-3, with D uncertain. V lost 0 bases to trimming and J lost 6 bases, with 14 bases between them. Germline assignment: CDR1 SGHRS and CDR2 YFSETQ. The CDR3 is made up of 15 amino acids. CDR3 residues: CASSLEPVSGDTQYF. CDR3 sequence (DNA): TGCGCCAGCAGCTTGGAACCCGTCAGTGGGGATACGCAGTATTTT.

The chain links TRBV2 to TRBJ2-5, with no clear D. V was trimmed by 2 bases and J by 2 bases, leaving 9 bases between them. Germline V gene sequence: CDR1 SNHLY, CDR2 FYNNEI. This CDR3 has 14 amino acids. CDR3: CASSEIVTQETQYF. The DNA for the CDR3 is TGTGCCAGCAGTGAAATTGTAACGCAAGAGACCCAGTACTTC.

This chain joins TRBV3-1 and TRBJ1-2, with a possible D match to TRBD1 (6 bases). Trimming stripped 4 bases from V and 3 bases from J, with 12 bases between. Germline V gene lookup returns CDR1 LGHDT and CDR2 YNNKEL (reference sequence). The CDR3 sequence is 14 residues long. Here the CDR3 DNA reads TGTGCCAGCAGCCGTAACAGGGACGACTATGGCTACACCTTC. Translating it yields CASSRNRDDYGYTF.

This CDR3 is CSVAGTSVYNEQFF. The CDR3, as DNA: TGCAGCGTTGCCGGGACTAGCGTGTACAATGAGCAGTTCTTC. The chain is built from TRBV29-1 and TRBJ2-1; 10 nucleotides align to TRBD2. With 4 bases clipped from V and 4 bases from J, the junction kept 4 bases outside the gene matches. The CDR3 loop spans 14 amino acids. In germline, CDR1 is SQVTM, CDR2 ANQGSEA.

The chain carries TRBV4-3 and TRBJ1-6; D is ambiguous. V gave up 3 bases and J gave up 7 bases, with 13 bases separating them. Germline V lookup: CDR1 LGHNA, CDR2 YSLEER. The CDR3 has 15 residues. CDR3 loop: CASSQGMVVNSPLHF. As DNA, the CDR3 is TGCGCCAGCAGCCAGGGGATGGTAGTCAATTCACCCCTCCACTTT.

This chain uses TRBV20-1 with TRBJ1-2; tentatively, D is TRBD1 (6 bases). Germline CDR1 DFQATT, CDR2 SNEGSKA (reference sequence). Between the trimmed V and J ends, which lost 2 bases and 2 bases, there was a span of 9 bases. This CDR3 contains 13 residues. In DNA form, the CDR3 reads TGCAGTGCTAGACCGGGACAAAACTATGGCTACACCTTC. Translation: CSARPGQNYGYTF.

This rearrangement joins TRBV5-1 to TRBJ2-7; D is perhaps TRBD2 (6 bases). V lost 5 bases and J 2 bases, leaving 11 bases between the germline ends. The germline CDR1 and CDR2 sequences are SGHRS and YFSETQ. The CDR3 length is 13 residues. Here the CDR3 reads CASRNGGAYEQYF. The CDR3, as DNA: TGCGCCAGCAGAAATGGCGGGGCCTACGAGCAGTACTTC.

The chain joins TRBV15 to TRBJ2-1, with D perhaps TRBD2 (6 bases). V lost 0 bases and J lost 0, with 9 bases in between. There are 16 residues in the CDR3. CDR1 and CDR2 (germline): LNHNV, YYDKDF (reference sequence). Here the CDR3 DNA reads TGTGCCACCAGCAGAGATGGTAGCGGCTCCTACAATGAGCAGTTCTTC. Encoded protein: CATSRDGSGSYNEQFF.

The gene calls are TRBV7-8 and TRBJ2-4; D not certain. This CDR3 comprises 16 residues. V lost 1 base and J 0 bases, leaving 10 bases between the germline ends. CDR1 and CDR2 from the germline V gene are SGHVS and FQNEAQ. The CDR3 spells CASSLERMVAKNIQYF. The CDR3 DNA reads TGTGCCAGCAGCTTAGAGCGAATGGTAGCCAAAAACATTCAGTACTTC.

The chain employs TRBV27 and TRBJ1-5; possible D gene TRBD1, 5 bases. Germline V gene data show CDR1 as MNHEY and CDR2 as SMNVEV (reference sequence). This CDR3 is built from 17 residues. Trimming left V 1 base short and J 0 bases short, with 13 bases between. In DNA, the CDR3 is TGTGCCAGCAGTTTATTAGGGGCCGGGGGTAGCAATCAGCCCCAGCATTTT. Its translation is CASSLLGAGGSNQPQHF.

The chain uses TRBV7-9 and TRBJ2-7; D not resolved. V lost 2 bases, J lost 1 base, and 6 bases lay in between. The CDR3 is made up of 13 amino acids. Germline V gene data show CDR1 as SEHNR and CDR2 as FQNEAQ (reference sequence). The CDR3 nucleotides read TGTGCCAGCAGCTTACGGAATTCCTACGAGCAGTACTTC. Translating it yields CASSLRNSYEQYF.

This CDR3 is CAWSVLSRGDQYF. The CDR3 coding sequence is TGTGCCTGGAGTGTCCTTTCTCGGGGCGATCAGTACTTC. The chain combines TRBV30 with TRBJ2-7; the D gene could be TRBD1 or TRBD2 (5 bases each). Trimming stripped 0 bases from V and 10 bases from J, with 16 bases between. The V gene's germline CDR1 is GTSNPN and CDR2 SVGIG (reference sequence). The CDR3 extends over 13 amino acids.

The chain links TRBV6-2 or TRBV6-3 to TRBJ2-2; tentative D call: TRBD2 (5 bases). V was shortened by 10 bases and J by 0 bases, with 12 bases between the two germline ends. CDR1 MNHEY and CDR2 SVGEGT come from the germline V gene. The length of the CDR3 is 14 residues. The CDR3 nucleotides are TGTGCCACGCCCCGGGGTTCGAACACCGGGGAGCTGTTTTTT. This gives the protein CATPRGSNTGELFF.

This clonotype was recorded once. This chain uses TRBV7-9 with TRBJ2-4, with no clear D. V lost 5 bases, J lost 1 base, and 12 bases lay in between. The germline gives CDR1 SEHNR, CDR2 FQNEAQ (reference sequence). The CDR3 covers 15 residues. CDR3 nucleotides: TGTGCCAGCAGCCCAGGTAACTGGGCCAAAAACATTCAGTACTTC. The encoded protein is CASSPGNWAKNIQYF.

The V and J genes are TRBV5-1 and TRBJ2-1; D remains ambiguous. V was pared by 0 bases and J by 10 bases, with 11 bases between. CDR1 is SGHRS and CDR2 is YFSETQ in the germline V gene. This CDR3 has 13 residues. The CDR3 loop reads CASSLDPSGEQFF. DNA for the CDR3: TGCGCCAGCAGCTTGGACCCATCGGGCGAGCAGTTCTTC.

J is TRBJ2-3 and V is TRBV6-5, with D perhaps being TRBD1 or TRBD2 (6 bases each). Between the trimmed V and J ends, which lost 6 bases and 6 bases, there was a span of 19 bases. The CDR3 contains 15 residues. The germline CDR1 and CDR2 sequences are MNHEY and SVGAGI. The CDR3, as DNA: TGTGCCAGCAGCGACGGGGGCTTTTATGGGGATACGCAGTATTTT. As protein: CASSDGGFYGDTQYF.

The chain recombines TRBV27 with TRBJ1-4, with D perhaps matching TRBD1 (5 bases). The CDR3 has 15 residues. Trimming pared 0 bases from V and 3 bases from J, leaving 8 bases between. Germline CDR1 and CDR2: MNHEY and SMNVEV (reference sequence). CDR3: CASSLSRGSNEKLFF. CDR3 DNA sequence: TGTGCCAGCAGTTTATCTAGGGGATCTAATGAAAAACTGTTTTTT.

The chain employs TRBV7-3 and TRBJ2-1, with D tentatively TRBD1 or TRBD2 (6 bases each). V gave up 2 bases and J gave up 2 bases, with 10 bases separating them. Germline V gene data show CDR1 as SGHTA and CDR2 as FQGTGA. The CDR3 totals 15 residues. CDR3 residues: CASSLFGGPYNEQFF. Here the CDR3 DNA reads TGTGCCAGCAGCTTATTTGGGGGGCCCTACAATGAGCAGTTCTTC.